This T cell receptor beta chain was captured by sequencing in a study of shared clonotypes between healthy human individuals. Study-wide points: Donor scarcity curtailed the genetic and exposure-history diversity represented herein.

Participating donors were healthy, HIV-negative adults free of recent acute infections or vaccinations. It was tens of millions of PBMCs that unsorted samples used for genomic DNA. Germline CDR1 is SGHRS and CDR2 is YFSETQ. The CDR3 loop spans 16 amino acids. Using immunoSEQ multiplex PCR, the repertoire was profiled, and TCRdb retains in-frame clones only, with some absent. The table includes 400,000 to 600,000 clones, 75% to 85% detected once. The table lists this clone with a count of one. As yet, its antigen is unknown. An end of the junction does not agree with germline; a read error may underlie this.

The V call is TRBV5-1, the J call TRBJ1-4; no clear D. The sample was PBMCs. This clonotype was obtained from a woman between 40 and 55 years old in good health. Some clones in this sample may be carry-over from other donors' samples. CDR3 in DNA: TGCGCCAGCAGCCCTGGCAGTGGAGCAACTAATGAAAAACCGTTTTTT. Translating gives CASSPGSGATNEKPFF.